This T cell receptor beta chain was captured in a study of shared clonotypes between healthy human individuals. Overall study results and limits: Donor clonotype sharing was expected to depend on sequencing depth. Among non-shared clonotypes, generation probabilities were lower than among those shared by all four donors.

On this clone: Its specificity is unknown.

Samples underwent the assay at deep level. The material for each subset, its genomic DNA, was split evenly across several immunoSEQ plates. This table comes from immunoSEQ multiplex PCR, and its TCRdb copy is limited to in-frame clones, with some not included. The sample holds about 1.4 million clones, approximately 97% seen once. Per germline, CDR1 SGHDN and CDR2 FVKESK. Trimming removed 1 base from V and 1 base from J, with 11 bases in between. The CDR3 contains 15 residues. The chain joins TRBV14 to TRBJ2-7; D unclear. Sequenced material: naive CD4+ T cells sorted from blood. Specified subset: CD45RA+ positively selected. This receptor was taken from a man aged 25 to 40 in good health. The CDR3, as DNA: TGTGCCAGCAGCCAAGGCGTACTCTATTCCTACGAGCAGTACTTC. This encodes CASSQGVLYSYEQYF. The variable domain in full, with the rest retrieved from reference TRBV14 and TRBJ2-7, is EAGVTQFPSHSVIEKGQTVTLRCDPISGHDNLYWYRRVMGKEIKFLLHFVKESKQDESGMPNNRFLAERTGGTYSTLKVQPAELEDSGVYFCASSQGVLYSYEQYFGPGTRLTVT.